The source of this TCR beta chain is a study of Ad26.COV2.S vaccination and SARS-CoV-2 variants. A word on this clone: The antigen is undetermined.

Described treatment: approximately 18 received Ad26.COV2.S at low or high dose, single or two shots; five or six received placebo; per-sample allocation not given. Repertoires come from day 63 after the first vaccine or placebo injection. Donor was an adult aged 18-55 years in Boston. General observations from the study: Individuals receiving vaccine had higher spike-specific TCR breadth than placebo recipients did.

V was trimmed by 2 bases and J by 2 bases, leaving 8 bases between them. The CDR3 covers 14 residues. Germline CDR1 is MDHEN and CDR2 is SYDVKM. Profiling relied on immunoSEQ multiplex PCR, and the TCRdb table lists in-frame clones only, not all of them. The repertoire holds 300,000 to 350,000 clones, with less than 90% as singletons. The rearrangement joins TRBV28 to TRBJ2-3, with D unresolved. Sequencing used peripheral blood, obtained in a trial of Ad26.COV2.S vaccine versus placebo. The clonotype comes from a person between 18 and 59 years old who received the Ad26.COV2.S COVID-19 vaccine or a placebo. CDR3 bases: TGTGCCAGCAGTTTAGACATATCCACAGATACGCAGTATTTT. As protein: CASSLDISTDTQYF.